This T cell receptor (beta chain) appears in the sequencing data of a study of Tregs in tolerant kidney transplant recipients. Study conclusions and caveats: Few patients were studied, so findings need validation in larger groups.

Unstimulated Tregs (CD4+CD25+CD127-) and CD4+CD25- non-Tregs were sorted from PBMCs. Using immunoSEQ multiplex PCR, the repertoire was profiled, and TCRdb retains in-frame clones only, with some absent. The table lists about 120,000 clones, roughly nine tenths of them singletons. Comments on this clone: Its antigen is not known.

Germline values: CDR1 WNHNN, CDR2 SYGVQD (reference sequence). V lost 6 bases and J lost 10, with 16 bases in between. This CDR3 has 13 residues. The chain combines TRBV10-1 with TRBJ2-1; no clear D gene. The sequencing input was CD4+ T cells from blood. The origin of this receptor is a human donor in good health. The CDR3 region is CASRKTGYGEQFF. The CDR3 DNA is TGCGCCAGCAGGAAGACCGGGTATGGGGAGCAGTTCTTC.